This T cell receptor beta chain was sequenced in a study of T cell repertoires in aging, cancer and after chemotherapy. About the study: Clear clonal overlap appeared across healthy donor samples taken over several months to years.

Study results and caveats: Immunological memory after chemotherapy cannot be judged from the repertoire data.

Sample share makes this clonotype medium-sized. Its matching antigen is unknown. The length of the CDR3 is 13 residues. V lost 6 bases, J lost 9 bases, and 8 bases stayed unmatched. CDR1 is GTSNPN and CDR2 is SVGIG in the germline V gene (reference sequence). A mixed TRB-A/B primer pool amplified rearranged TRB by multiplex touch-down PCR. TCRdb fed the multiplex PCR reads into MiXCR, producing one record per CDR3 protein. The sample has 10,000 to 13,000 distinct CDR3 sequences, approximately 24% seen once; the top ten hold about 1.9%. TCR beta rearrangements were amplified from peripheral blood genomic DNA.

The clonotype comes from a human donor in good health. The V and J genes are TRBV30 and TRBJ1-6, with 7 bases lining up with TRBD1. The sample taken for sequencing was blood. DNA of the CDR3: TGTGCCTGCGGTCAGGGGGAGACTTCACCCCTCCACTTT. It yields the protein CACGQGETSPLHF. Full variable domain (outside the CDR3, taken from reference TRBV30 and TRBJ1-6): SQTIHQWPATLVQPVGSPLSLECTVEGTSNPNLYWYRQAAGRGLQLLFYSVGIGQISSEVPQNLSASRPQDRQFILSSKKLLLSDSGFYLCACGQGETSPLHFGNGTRLTVT.